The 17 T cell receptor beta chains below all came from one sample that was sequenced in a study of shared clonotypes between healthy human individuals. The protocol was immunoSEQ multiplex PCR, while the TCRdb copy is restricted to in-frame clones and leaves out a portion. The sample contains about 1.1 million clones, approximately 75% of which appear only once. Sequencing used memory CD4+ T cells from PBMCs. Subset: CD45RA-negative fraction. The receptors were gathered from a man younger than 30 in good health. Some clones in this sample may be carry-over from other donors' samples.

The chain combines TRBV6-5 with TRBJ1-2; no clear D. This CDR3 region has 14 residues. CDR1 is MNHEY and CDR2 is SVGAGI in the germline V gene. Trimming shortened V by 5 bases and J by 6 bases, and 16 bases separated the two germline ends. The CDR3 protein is CASSRTVLTHGYTF. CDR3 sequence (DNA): TGTGCCAGCAGTCGGACTGTGCTTACTCATGGCTACACCTTC.

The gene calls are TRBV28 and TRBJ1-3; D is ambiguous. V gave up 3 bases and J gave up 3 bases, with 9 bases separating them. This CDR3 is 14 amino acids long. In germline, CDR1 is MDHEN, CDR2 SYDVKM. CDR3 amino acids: CASSFGQNGNTIYF. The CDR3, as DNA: TGTGCCAGCAGTTTTGGGCAAAATGGAAACACCATATATTTT.

The CDR3 DNA reads TGCGCCAGCAGCCAAGAACCAGGGGCCCTCTCCTACGAGCAGTACTTC. Translated, it gives CASSQEPGALSYEQYF. The chain couples TRBV4-1 to TRBJ2-7; a weak D match, TRBD1 (6 bases). Germline V gene data show CDR1 as MGHRA and CDR2 as YSYEKL. The CDR3 length is 16 residues. The V end lost 0 bases, the J end lost 0 bases, and 12 bases lay between the germline ends.

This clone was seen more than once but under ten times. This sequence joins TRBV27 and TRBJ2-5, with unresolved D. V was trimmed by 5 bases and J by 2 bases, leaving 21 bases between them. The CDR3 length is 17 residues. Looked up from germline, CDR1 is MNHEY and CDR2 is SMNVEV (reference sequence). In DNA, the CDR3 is TGTGCCAGCAGTCTGAGACCCGACGGCGGCCCACAAGAGACCCAGTACTTC. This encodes CASSLRPDGGPQETQYF.

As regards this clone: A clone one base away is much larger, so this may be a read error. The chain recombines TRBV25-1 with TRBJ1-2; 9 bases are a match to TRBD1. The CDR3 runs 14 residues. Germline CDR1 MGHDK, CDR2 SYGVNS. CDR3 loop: CASGERDRVEGYTF. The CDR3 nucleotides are TGTGCCAGCGGTGAGAGGGACAGGGTGGAAGGCTACACCTTC.

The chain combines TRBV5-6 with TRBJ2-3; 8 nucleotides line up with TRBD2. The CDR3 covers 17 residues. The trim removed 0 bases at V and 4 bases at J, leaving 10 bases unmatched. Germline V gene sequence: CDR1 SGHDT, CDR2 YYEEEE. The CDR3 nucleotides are TGTGCCAGCAGCTTGGTCACAGCGCTAGCGGGTCCAGATACGCAGTATTTT. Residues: CASSLVTALAGPDTQYF.

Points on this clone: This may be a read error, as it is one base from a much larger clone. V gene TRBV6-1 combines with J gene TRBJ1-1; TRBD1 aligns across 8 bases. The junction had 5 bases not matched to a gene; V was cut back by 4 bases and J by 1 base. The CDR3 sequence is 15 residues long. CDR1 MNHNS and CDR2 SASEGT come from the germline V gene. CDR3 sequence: CASSAPGTGNTEAFF. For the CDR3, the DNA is TGTGCCAGCAGTGCCCCCGGGACAGGGAACACTGAAGCTTTCTTT.

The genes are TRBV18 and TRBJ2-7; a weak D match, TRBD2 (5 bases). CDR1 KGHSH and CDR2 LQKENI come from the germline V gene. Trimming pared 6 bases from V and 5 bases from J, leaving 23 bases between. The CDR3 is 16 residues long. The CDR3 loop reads CASSPYVEGGPDEQYF. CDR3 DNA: TGTGCCAGCTCCCCTTATGTTGAGGGCGGCCCCGACGAGCAGTACTTC. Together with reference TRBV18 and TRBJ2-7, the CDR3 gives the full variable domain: NAGVMQNPRHLVRRRGQEARLRCSPMKGHSHVYWYRQLPEEGLKFMVYLQKENIIDESGMPKERFSAEFPKEGPSILRIQQVVRGDSAAYFCASSPYVEGGPDEQYFGPGTRLTVT.

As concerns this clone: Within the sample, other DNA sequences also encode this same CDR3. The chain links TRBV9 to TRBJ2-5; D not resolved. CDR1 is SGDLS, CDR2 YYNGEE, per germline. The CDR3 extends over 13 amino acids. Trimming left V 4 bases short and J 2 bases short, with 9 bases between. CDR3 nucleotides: TGTGCCAGCAGCCCCGGGCAGCAAGAGACCCAGTACTTC. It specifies CASSPGQQETQYF.

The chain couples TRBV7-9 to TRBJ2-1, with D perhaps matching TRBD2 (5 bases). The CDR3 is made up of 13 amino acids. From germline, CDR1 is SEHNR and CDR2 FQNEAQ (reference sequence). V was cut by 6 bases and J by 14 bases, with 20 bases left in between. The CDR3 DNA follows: TGTGCCAGCAGGGGTACTACCCGGACTCGAGAGTTCTTC. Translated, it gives CASRGTTRTREFF.

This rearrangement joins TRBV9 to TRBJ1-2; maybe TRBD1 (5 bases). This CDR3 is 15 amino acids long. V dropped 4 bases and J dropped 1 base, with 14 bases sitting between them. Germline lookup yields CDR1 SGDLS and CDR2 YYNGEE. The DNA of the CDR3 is TGTGCCAGCAGCACCTGGGACCGAAATAACTATGGCTACACCTTC. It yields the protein CASSTWDRNNYGYTF.

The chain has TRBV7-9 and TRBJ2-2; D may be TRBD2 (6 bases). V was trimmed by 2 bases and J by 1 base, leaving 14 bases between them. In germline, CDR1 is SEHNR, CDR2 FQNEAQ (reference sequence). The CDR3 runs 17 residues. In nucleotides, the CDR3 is TGTGCCAGCAGCTTAAGGTTGGGTAGCGGGAACACCGGGGAGCTGTTTTTT. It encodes CASSLRLGSGNTGELFF.

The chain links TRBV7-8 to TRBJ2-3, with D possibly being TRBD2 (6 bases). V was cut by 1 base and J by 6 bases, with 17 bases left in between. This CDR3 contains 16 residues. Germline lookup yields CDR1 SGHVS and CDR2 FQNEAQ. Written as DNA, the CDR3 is TGTGCCAGCAGCTTAGTTGCCGGGAGAGGTTTGGATACGCAGTATTTT. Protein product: CASSLVAGRGLDTQYF.

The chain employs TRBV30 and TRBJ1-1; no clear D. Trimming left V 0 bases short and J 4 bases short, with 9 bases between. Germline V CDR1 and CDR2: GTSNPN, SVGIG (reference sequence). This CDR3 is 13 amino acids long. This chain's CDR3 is CAWSVVGGTEAFF. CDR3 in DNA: TGTGCCTGGAGTGTAGTGGGAGGCACTGAAGCTTTCTTT.

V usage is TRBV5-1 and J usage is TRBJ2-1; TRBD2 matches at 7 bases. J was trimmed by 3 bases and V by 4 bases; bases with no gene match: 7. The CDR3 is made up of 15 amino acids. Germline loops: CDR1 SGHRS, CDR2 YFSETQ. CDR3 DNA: TGCGCCAGCAGCCCTGGGACTACCCGCTACAATGAGCAGTTCTTC. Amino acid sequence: CASSPGTTRYNEQFF.

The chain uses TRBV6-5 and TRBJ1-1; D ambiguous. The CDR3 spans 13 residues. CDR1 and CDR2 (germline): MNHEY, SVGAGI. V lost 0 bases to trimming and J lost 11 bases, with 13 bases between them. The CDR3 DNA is TGTGCCAGCAGTTACTCGATCGGGCTGGGCGCTTTCTTT. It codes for CASSYSIGLGAFF.

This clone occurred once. The CDR3 nucleotides read TGTGCCAGCAATTCCCCCCGCACAGATACGCAGTATTTT. It specifies CASNSPRTDTQYF. The chain joins TRBV27 to TRBJ2-3; D is ambiguous. V lost 7 bases and J lost 1, with 9 bases in between. CDR1 MNHEY and CDR2 SMNVEV come from the germline V gene (reference sequence). There are 13 residues in the CDR3.